This T cell receptor beta chain was sequenced for a study of shared clonotypes between healthy human individuals. General study results and limits: An anticipated effect of sequencing depth on clonotype sharing among donors was recognized.

Turning to this clone: Its antigen is still unknown.

Deep-level assay runs were performed. As originally analysed: Junction-only sequences without quality scores were provided by ImmunoSEQ, so filtering was different. The table came from immunoSEQ multiplex PCR; TCRdb's copy has only in-frame clones and leaves some out. The DNA was the basis for D and trimming; V, J and clone size are from that table. Of around 2,100,000 clones listed, about 95% are singletons. The naive CD8 subset, CD45RO-negative cells positively selected for CCR7, excluded terminally differentiated effector memory CD45RA+ cells. The donor population consisted of healthy HIV-negative adults with no recent acute infections or vaccinations. The V gene lost 5 bases and the J gene lost 4 bases, with 18 bases spanning the gap. Looked up from germline, CDR1 is WNHNN and CDR2 is SYGVQD (reference sequence). The CDR3 is made up of 16 amino acids.

The sequencing sample was made of naive CD8+ T cells sorted from blood. V gene TRBV10-1 combines with J gene TRBJ1-5; possible D gene TRBD1, 6 bases. This TCR was sampled from a man aged 18 to 29 in good health. In DNA form, the CDR3 reads TGCGCCAGCAGTCCGGCGGTAGGGGGTGGGAATCAGCCCCAGCATTTT. Its protein product is CASSPAVGGGNQPQHF.